The present T cell receptor (beta chain) was sequenced within a study of T-cell memory formation after mild COVID-19. Study-wide points: Detection of some responders pre-infection suggested pre-existing cross-reactive memory T cells participated.

V was clipped by 1 base and J by 1 base, with 11 bases between them. Germline V gene sequence: CDR1 SGHRS, CDR2 YFSETQ. CDR3 length: 15 residues. This clonotype was counted between two and nine times. The antigen is not known. Each CDR3 protein is one row after TCRdb ran MiXCR on the 5' RACE reads. The sample yields 250,000 to 300,000 distinct CDR3 sequences, more than 15% seen once. This sequence was found in a man between 18 and 35 years old who had mild COVID-19 (a few samples of this study predate the infection). Cell type and time point are not known. V gene TRBV5-1 combines with J gene TRBJ1-2; D not certain. The specimen sequenced was PBMCs or a T cell subset sorted from them (not recorded which). The CDR3 bases are TGCGCCAGCAGCTTGAACATTCACAGTAACTATGGCTACACCTTC. It is translated as CASSLNIHSNYGYTF.